A selection of T cell receptor beta chains follows, all from one sample in a study of breast tumors, draining lymph nodes, adjacent tissues. TCRdb redid the calling of the multiplex PCR reads with MiXCR, one entry per CDR3 protein. The data show 45,000 or so distinct CDR3 sequences, 23% seen once. The sequenced sample consisted of breast tumor tissue. These receptors were taken from a female donor with breast cancer. Some clones in this sample may be carry-over from other donors' samples. Both conserved end residues are part of each CDR3. A D gene is named only where the DNA matches it firmly. Not all rows give a size; the values are once, few, many and, for expanded clones, a class.

j_call clone_size v_call d_call cdr3_nt cdr3_aa
TRBJ2-5 - TRBV18 - TGTGCCAGCCCACCACCGGGGGAGAAGCGAGAGACCCAGTACTTC CASPPPGEKRETQYF
TRBJ1-5 many TRBV6-4 - TGTGCCAGCAGTCCTATATCACCAGAACGCGGACTCCAGCCCCAGCATTTT CASSPISPERGLQPQHF
TRBJ2-1 few TRBV28 TRBD2 TGTGCCAGCAGAGGACTAGCGGGAGGGCCGAGTGTTAATGAGCAGTTCTTC CASRGLAGGPSVNEQFF
TRBJ1-6 - TRBV27 TRBD1 TGTGCCAGCAAGCCAGGGGGCGTCAGCTCCTATAATTCACCCCTCCACTTT CASKPGGVSSYNSPLHF
TRBJ2-7 many TRBV7-7 TRBD1 TGTGCCAGCAGCCTTGGACAGGGGCCAACCTACGAGCAGTACTTC CASSLGQGPTYEQYF
TRBJ2-7 many TRBV6-6 - TGTGCCAGCAGTTACTCGACGAGTGAGCAGTACTTC CASSYSTSEQYF
TRBJ2-7 many TRBV10-3 TRBD2 TGTGCCATCAGTGCTAGCGGGAGCTACGAGCAGTACTTC CAISASGSYEQYF
TRBJ1-2 many TRBV29-1 - TGCAGCGAGGACATTCCTAACTATGGCTACACCTTC CSEDIPNYGYTF
TRBJ2-7 many TRBV12-3/TRBV12-4 - TGTGCCAGCAGTCAAGGGACCTACGAGCAGTACTTC CASSQGTYEQYF
TRBJ2-1 - TRBV10-2 TRBD2 TGCGCCAGCAGTGTAGGACTAGCGCATTCCTACAATGAGCAGTTCTTC CASSVGLAHSYNEQFF
TRBJ1-5 many TRBV20-1 - TGCAGTGCTAGAGAAGTGGGCAGCTATAGCAATCAGCCCCAGCATTTT CSAREVGSYSNQPQHF
TRBJ1-2 many TRBV6-1 - TGTGCCAGCAGTGAGTTGGTCCGGTATGGCTACACCTTC CASSELVRYGYTF
TRBJ1-6 many TRBV30 - TGTGCCTGGAGTGGCGGGGGGCGGTCATATAATTCACCCCTCCACTTT CAWSGGGRSYNSPLHF
TRBJ2-1 - TRBV12-3/TRBV12-4 - TGTGCCAGCACCAACGCTCCGTATTACTCCTACAATGAGCAGTTCTTC CASTNAPYYSYNEQFF
TRBJ2-2 many TRBV4-1 - TGCGCCAGCAGCCAAGATGTTCACCGGGAGCTGTTTTTT CASSQDVHRELFF
TRBJ2-7 many TRBV9 TRBD2 TGTGCCAGCAGCGCCCAAGCGGGGGGCGTCGGGTACGAGCAGTACTTC CASSAQAGGVGYEQYF
TRBJ2-3 many TRBV20-1 TRBD1 TGCAGTGCTAGAAAGATCCGGGACAGGGCTATAGATACGCAGTATTTT CSARKIRDRAIDTQYF
TRBJ2-7 many TRBV18 TRBD2 TGTGCCAGCTCACCGTCTTCGGGCGGGGGGGCCTACGAGCAGTACTTC CASSPSSGGGAYEQYF
TRBJ2-2 many TRBV7-8 TRBD2 TGTGCCAGCAGCGCGAACCCGGGACTAGCGGGTGGCGGGGAGCTGTTTTTT CASSANPGLAGGGELFF
TRBJ2-2 many TRBV5-6 TRBD2 TGTGCCAGCAGCCCGAGCGGGAGTATCACCGGGGAGCTGTTTTTT CASSPSGSITGELFF
TRBJ1-5 - TRBV27 - TGTGCCAGCAGGGCGGGGGCAGGGTTCGGCCAGCCCCAGCATTTT CASRAGAGFGQPQHF
TRBJ1-2 - TRBV7-9 - TGTGCCAGCAGCTTTCGCCAGATCCATTTTGGCTACACCTTC CASSFRQIHFGYTF
TRBJ1-3 many TRBV2 - TGTGCCAGCAGTGACCTGCGGGGAAACACCATATATTTT CASSDLRGNTIYF
TRBJ2-5 many TRBV6-5 - TGTGCCAGCAGTTTCGGACCCGAAAGAGGAGAGACCCAGTACTTC CASSFGPERGETQYF
TRBJ1-5 many TRBV5-8 TRBD1 TGTGCCAGCAGCCGCCGGGGACAGGGGGATCAGCCCCAGCATTTT CASSRRGQGDQPQHF
TRBJ1-5 many TRBV5-8 TRBD1 TGTGCCAGCAGCTTATGGACAGGAAGCAATCAGCCCCAGCATTTT CASSLWTGSNQPQHF
TRBJ2-1 many TRBV12-3/TRBV12-4 TRBD1 TGTGCCAGCAGTTTAGGAGGGACAGATTACAATGAGCAGTTCTTC CASSLGGTDYNEQFF
TRBJ2-1 - TRBV9 - TGTGCCAGCAGCAAGCGGGGGGACAGGGGAGTGAATGAGCAGTTCTTC CASSKRGDRGVNEQFF
TRBJ1-5 many TRBV20-1 - TGCAGTGCTCCGCATGGGGGCTATAGCAATCAGCCCCAGCATTTT CSAPHGGYSNQPQHF
TRBJ2-7 many TRBV18 TRBD2 TGTGCCAGCTCAGTCGCACTAGCCGGGAGGAGATTCGAGCAGTACTTC CASSVALAGRRFEQYF
TRBJ1-4 - TRBV19 TRBD1 TGTGCCAGTAAGGGACAGGGGGCTCAGGCGGCTAATGAAAAACTGTTTTTT CASKGQGAQAANEKLFF
TRBJ2-7 - TRBV11-2 - TGTGCCAGCAGCTTAATGACTGGCAGCTCCTACGAGCAGTACTTC CASSLMTGSSYEQYF
TRBJ1-2 - TRBV4-1 - TGCGCCAGCAGCCAAGTGTCGTCCGGGGGCGCTTATGGCTACACCTTC CASSQVSSGGAYGYTF
TRBJ2-3 many TRBV7-2 TRBD2 TGTGCCAGCAGCTTATGGAGCGGGGGCGGCACAGATACGCAGTATTTT CASSLWSGGGTDTQYF
TRBJ1-6 many TRBV6-4 - TGTGCCAGCAGTGACACGTCGGATTCACCCCTCCACTTT CASSDTSDSPLHF
TRBJ1-6 many TRBV19 - TGTGCCAGTAGTGCCCAGGCATCACCCCTCCACTTT CASSAQASPLHF
TRBJ1-2 many TRBV7-2 - TGTGCCAGCAGCTTAGAGGTGGGCCGGCGCGGCTACACCTTC CASSLEVGRRGYTF
TRBJ2-7 many TRBV15 - TGTGCCACCAGCGCTGGGCCCACCTACGAGCAGTACTTC CATSAGPTYEQYF
TRBJ2-4 few TRBV6-6 - TGTGCCAGCAGTTACCCAGGGGGGTCCCTAGCCAAAAACATTCAGTACTTC CASSYPGGSLAKNIQYF
TRBJ1-2 many TRBV15 - TGTGCCACCAGCAGCTCTTGGGGCGTCTATGGCTACACCTTC CATSSSWGVYGYTF
TRBJ2-3 many TRBV5-5 TRBD1 TGTGCCAGCAGCTTGCGGCAGGGGGCTGGAGATACGCAGTATTTT CASSLRQGAGDTQYF
TRBJ1-4 - TRBV6-5 TRBD1 TGTGCCAGCAGTTACGGGACAGCCCGCAATGAAAAACTGTTTTTT CASSYGTARNEKLFF
TRBJ2-6 - TRBV24-1 - TGTGCCACCAGTGCCAAGAGGGCGGGGGCCAACGTCCTGACTTTC CATSAKRAGANVLTF
TRBJ1-1 - TRBV6-5 TRBD1 TGTGCCAGCAGTTGGACAGGGGGCAAAATTGAAGCTTTCTTT CASSWTGGKIEAFF
TRBJ1-1 - TRBV6-1 - TGTGCCAGCAAGTGGCAGAACACTGAAGCTTTCTTT CASKWQNTEAFF
TRBJ1-4 many TRBV18 TRBD1 TGTGCCAGCTCAATCAGGGGGCCGGAGTATGAAAAACTGTTTTTT CASSIRGPEYEKLFF
TRBJ1-1 - TRBV5-1 - TGCGCCAGCAGCTTGGCGACGGGTACATTGGGAGCTTTCTTT CASSLATGTLGAFF
TRBJ2-2 - TRBV10-3 TRBD2 TGTGCCATCAGTGAGTCTTTGGCGGGAGTGGGCACCGGGGAGCTGTTTTTT CAISESLAGVGTGELFF
TRBJ1-2 many TRBV2 TRBD1 TGTGCCAGCAAGGGACCGGGACAGGGGCATGGCTACACCTTC CASKGPGQGHGYTF